Listed below are T cell receptor beta chains from one sample, sequenced in a study of OX40 agonist ivuxolimab in advanced cancers. Generated by immunoSEQ multiplex PCR, the TCRdb table keeps only in-frame clones and is missing some. Of about 45,000 clones listed, about 80% were seen once; the top ten hold 10%. The sample was CD4+ or CD8+ T cells sorted from blood, taken in a trial of the OX40 agonist ivuxolimab. The receptors originated from an adult with an advanced solid tumor such as melanoma, head and neck, liver or kidney cancer. Each CDR3 is given without its conserved first and last residue. Each record gives: clone size, V gene, CDR3 protein. Only some rows state a clone size, as once, few, many or a class for expanded clones.

>few|TRBV7-8
ASSITRPSSTGNTIY
>once|TRBV28
ASNPVGDSNQPQH
>NA|TRBV28
ASQGPWTGGYGYT
>once|TRBV7-6
ATGQLDEQY
>NA|TRBV29-1
SVSGSFDEQY
>NA|TRBV5-1
ASSLAGEGYEQY
>NA|TRBV11-2
ASSFSGSTDTQY
>NA|TRBV6-1
ASRSEKLF
>NA|TRBV6-6
ASRFQGDQPQH
>once|TRBV18
ASTRDTEAF
>NA|TRBV9
ASSVAVGHTGELF
>NA|TRBV19
ASSISGPYEQY
>NA|TRBV10-3
AISETGSPDTQY
>NA|TRBV28
ASRVDAFKGYGYT
>NA|TRBV27
ASSFLTPHEQY
>NA|TRBV7-9
ASSLGQNYGYT
>few|TRBV4-1
ASRGGSSYNEQF
>few|TRBV5-1
ASSLGLAMGNEQF
>NA|TRBV28
ASSWGSNQPQH
>NA|TRBV28
ASSLSPSSGANVLT
>NA|TRBV2
ASSEAPGEQY
>NA|TRBV4-1
ASSQDGTGAEKLF
>NA|TRBV7-2
ASRPLAGFLGEQY
>NA|TRBV28
ASRFRHEGRETQY
>NA|TRBV5-1
ASSNTGGRITEAF
>NA|TRBV5-1
ASSLADTEAF
>NA|TRBV6-1
ASSEVGTSSQPQH
>few|TRBV7-9
ASSLAVLPAGETQY
>NA|TRBV7-6
ASSSRDRDTGELF
>NA|TRBV30
AWSVIRNTIY
>NA|TRBV5-1
ASSSRAQGYETQY
>few|TRBV6-6
ASSWGETQY
>NA|TRBV6-6
ASRPQGAESRNIQY
>NA|TRBV7-2
ASSIKSGGQPQH
>few|TRBV30
AWSVLAGHTGELF
>NA|TRBV6-4
ASSDSNRLAGGPYEQY
>NA|TRBV29-1
SVSQTGYT
>NA|TRBV29-1
SVEAAGAGQETQY
>NA|TRBV6-1
ASRGGGVETQY
>NA|TRBV6-1
ASMGTGIYGYT
>NA|TRBV19
ASRTSGSFGEQY
>NA|TRBV6-5
ASSSGRGNTEAF
>NA|TRBV5-4
ASSWDRGVQETQY
>NA|TRBV4-1
ASSSWTGGGETQY
>NA|TRBV7-2
ASSRTGMNNQPQH
>NA|TRBV11-2
ASRKRTGAGQETQY
>NA|TRBV5-1
ASSVDRGNTGELF
>NA|TRBV5-6
ASSLGDTYEQY
>medium-sized|TRBV10-3
AIMASGYMNTEAF
>NA|TRBV30
AWSVLAGEKLF
>NA|TRBV6-5
ASSGIGEKLF
>once|TRBV7-2
ASSLSGGVAYEQY
>few|TRBV7-2
ASSLVGDRPEAF
>NA|TRBV15
ATSRVASTYEQY
>few|TRBV7-9
ASSPDGTGRLYGYT